The source of this T cell receptor beta chain is a study of post-analysis software for immune sequencing data. Study findings and constraints: Roughly five TRBV segments appeared more often in patients than in controls, and TRBV5-6, TRBV5-1 and TRBV20-1 were among these. Significantly lower normalized Chao1 diversity was found in patients with multiple sclerosis relative to controls. Samples from a shared batch, those prepared together, strongly co-clustered by F measure.

The CDR3 has 15 amino acids. Trimming took 2 bases from V and 2 from J, leaving 12 bases between them. CDR1 MNHEY and CDR2 SVGAGI come from the germline V gene. The TCR beta cDNA libraries contained unique molecular identifiers. A single record per CDR3 protein comes from TCRdb applying MiXCR to the PCR reads. The sample records 430,000 or so distinct CDR3 sequences, roughly 40% being singletons. As for this clonotype: Its antigen is as yet unknown.

The J gene is TRBJ1-2, the V gene TRBV6-5; D is uncertain. The receptor's source is a girl aged 2-10 years with multiple sclerosis. Sequencing input: blood. The CDR3, as DNA: TGTGCCAGCAGTTACGTTGAGGGATCGAACTATGGCTACACCTTC. This codes for CASSYVEGSNYGYTF.